This TCR beta chain was sequenced for a study of blood T cell repertoires in COVID-19. Sequencing was performed with immunoSEQ multiplex PCR; in TCRdb, only in-frame clones are kept and a portion is missing. The table shows 150,000 to 200,000 clones, with more than 75% occurring only once. The CDR3 is made up of 14 amino acids. Germline V CDR1 and CDR2: MDHEN, SYDVKM. Trimming took 1 base from V and 4 from J, leaving 10 bases between them. The chain is built from TRBV28 and TRBJ1-2; D is unresolved. The sample taken for sequencing was peripheral blood. This receptor was identified in a woman in her 70s with COVID-19, enrolled during active disease. CDR3 bases: TGTGCCAGCAGTTTATTAGTGGGCAGCTATGGCTACACCTTC. Its translation: CASSLLVGSYGYTF.